The 26 T cell receptor beta chains below all came from one sample that was sequenced in a study of T cell responses to AZD1222 COVID-19 vaccine. TCRdb keeps only in-frame clones here, not all; method: immunoSEQ multiplex PCR. Among roughly 160,000 clones listed, 75% to 95% were seen once. The sample consisted of peripheral blood, taken on day 0 of AZD1222 vaccination. The receptors stem from an adult in good health.

The chain has TRBV18 and TRBJ1-1; no reliable D call. Germline V gene data show CDR1 as KGHSH and CDR2 as LQKENI. V was pared by 5 bases and J by 5 bases, with 6 bases between. The CDR3 is 11 residues long. The CDR3 bases are TGTGCCAGCTCAAGGCAGACTGAAGCTTTCTTT. It translates to CASSRQTEAFF.

This chain uses TRBV6-5 with TRBJ1-1, with D possibly TRBD1 on 6 matching bases. Between the trimmed V and J ends, which lost 0 bases and 0 bases, there was a span of 8 bases. The CDR3 contains 15 residues. Germline CDR1 reads MNHEY; CDR2 reads SVGAGI. CDR3 sequence reads: CASSYSRTVNTEAFF. The CDR3 nucleotides are TGTGCCAGCAGTTACTCGAGGACAGTGAACACTGAAGCTTTCTTT.

This chain joins TRBV3-1 (or the pseudogene TRBV3-2) and TRBJ2-5, with D perhaps matching TRBD2 (5 bases). The CDR3 consists of 15 residues. Trimming cost V 1 base and J 5 bases, with 14 bases left between them. The germline gives CDR1 LGHDT, CDR2 YNNKEL (reference sequence). CDR3 sequence: CASSQASSTLETQYF. In DNA, the CDR3 is TGTGCCAGCAGCCAAGCTAGCAGTACACTGGAGACCCAGTACTTC.

This clone appeared once. The chain recombines TRBV20-1 with TRBJ2-3; weak D call: TRBD2 (5 bases). Germline CDR1 DFQATT, CDR2 SNEGSKA (reference sequence). This CDR3 comprises 11 residues. Trimming took off 6 bases at V and 8 bases at J, with 12 bases between the two ends. DNA for the CDR3: TGCAGTGCGTACGGGATCCGTACGCAGTATTTT. Its protein is CSAYGIRTQYF.

The chain recombines TRBV9 with TRBJ2-2, with 7 bases matching TRBD1. V trimming: 0 bases; J trimming: 6 bases; junction bases outside the gene matches: 2. Germline V CDR1 and CDR2: SGDLS, YYNGEE. The CDR3 consists of 14 residues. The CDR3 region has the DNA TGTGCCAGCAGCGTAGCAGGGGGTCCCGGGGAGCTGTTTTTT. Its protein product is CASSVAGGPGELFF. The full variable domain, completed using reference TRBV9 and TRBJ2-2, is DSGVTQTPKHLITATGQRVTLRCSPRSGDLSVYWYQQSLDQGLQFLIQYYNGEERAKGNILERFSAQQFPDLHSELNLSSLELGDSALYFCASSVAGGPGELFFGEGSRLTVL.

The rearrangement links TRBV28 to TRBJ1-1; the D is unclear. This CDR3 region has 15 residues. The germline V gene encodes CDR1 MDHEN and CDR2 SYDVKM. Deletions cut 2 bases from V and 3 bases from J, with 13 bases between. The chain's CDR3 is CASSLHPQPHTEAFF. For the CDR3, the DNA is TGTGCCAGCAGTTTACATCCTCAGCCTCACACTGAAGCTTTCTTT.

This chain links TRBV6-5 with TRBJ1-5; D ambiguous. The germline gives CDR1 MNHEY, CDR2 SVGAGI. This CDR3 has 13 residues. CDR3 protein: CTSGVSYDQPQHF. The CDR3 region has the DNA TGTACGTCAGGAGTCAGTTATGATCAGCCCCAGCATTTT.

The chain is built from TRBV7-9 and TRBJ1-6, with 8 bases fitting TRBD1. Per the germline V gene, CDR1 is SEHNR and CDR2 is FQNEAQ (reference sequence). Losses at the gene ends were 5 bases for V and 7 bases for J; bases not matched to a gene: 7. This CDR3 has 15 amino acids. CDR3 DNA sequence: TGTGCCAGCAGCCCCCCGACAGGGGACAATTCACCCCTCCACTTT. This sequence encodes CASSPPTGDNSPLHF. The variable domain in full, completed from reference TRBV7-9 and TRBJ1-6, reads DTGVSQNPRHKITKRGQNVTFRCDPISEHNRLYWYRQTLGQGPEFLTYFQNEAQLEKSRLLSDRFSAERPKGSFSTLEIQRTEQGDSAMYLCASSPPTGDNSPLHFGNGTRLTVT.

The chain uses TRBV7-9 and TRBJ2-1; D call uncertain. The CDR3 length is 15 residues. Germline V gives CDR1 SEHNR, CDR2 FQNEAQ (reference sequence). Trimming removed 2 bases from V and 2 bases from J, with 10 bases in between. CDR3 nucleotides: TGTGCCAGCAGCTTATCGATAGGACCCTACAATGAGCAGTTCTTC. Translated, it gives CASSLSIGPYNEQFF.

This clone occurred once. J is TRBJ1-1 and V is TRBV5-6; D unclear. CDR1 is SGHDT, CDR2 YYEEEE, per germline. Trimming stripped 0 bases from V and 3 bases from J, with 9 bases between. CDR3 size: 14 residues. CDR3 sequence: CASSLVRRYTEAFF. CDR3 DNA: TGTGCCAGCAGCTTGGTGAGGAGGTACACTGAAGCTTTCTTT.

The chain links TRBV5-6 to TRBJ1-5; tentative D call: TRBD1 (6 bases). The germline V gene has CDR1 SGHDT and CDR2 YYEEEE. The ends were cut back, 3 bases at V and 3 bases at J, with 13 bases in the middle. This CDR3 is built from 15 residues. The CDR3 loop reads CASSSWTVDNQPQHF. CDR3 DNA: TGTGCCAGCAGCTCGTGGACAGTAGACAATCAGCCCCAGCATTTT.

Points on this clone: Other DNA variants within this sample encode the same CDR3. J is TRBJ1-1 and V is TRBV14, with D tentatively TRBD1 (5 bases). Germline CDR1 is SGHDN and CDR2 is FVKESK. The ends were cut back, 0 bases at V and 11 bases at J, with 10 bases in the middle. This CDR3 region has 12 residues. The CDR3 protein is CASSQDQGMAFF. In DNA, the CDR3 is TGTGCCAGCAGCCAAGATCAGGGCATGGCTTTCTTT.

A single count supports this clone. V gene TRBV24-1 combines with J gene TRBJ2-1; 12 nucleotides align to TRBD2. CDR1 KGHDR and CDR2 SFDVKD come from the germline V gene. J lost 7 bases, V lost 5 bases, and 11 bases had no gene match. The CDR3 covers 17 residues. The DNA for the CDR3 is TGTGCCACCAGTGGCCTAGCGGGGGGGCTGGTGGGGAATGAGCAGTTCTTC. The encoded protein is CATSGLAGGLVGNEQFF.

V usage is TRBV28 and J usage is TRBJ1-2, with TRBD1 identical over 9 bases. Germline V lookup: CDR1 MDHEN, CDR2 SYDVKM. J was trimmed by 1 base and V by 6 bases; bases with no gene match: 12. This CDR3 spans 17 amino acids. As DNA, the CDR3 is TGTGCCAGCAGCCGTGTCCCGGGACAGGGCCATAACTATGGCTACACCTTC. Translation: CASSRVPGQGHNYGYTF.

This clone came up once. The chain couples TRBV2 to TRBJ1-3; the D is unclear. Germline CDR1 and CDR2: SNHLY and FYNNEI. The CDR3 runs 14 residues. V was shortened by 7 bases and J by 0 bases, with 10 bases between the two germline ends. The CDR3 spells CASIGSSSGNTIYF. The CDR3 nucleotides read TGTGCCAGCATAGGAAGCAGCTCTGGAAACACCATATATTTT.

This clone has more than one count but fewer than ten. The V and J genes are TRBV6-6 and TRBJ1-3; 7 positions match TRBD1. The CDR3 is 14 residues long. CDR1 and CDR2 (germline): MNHNY, SVGAGI (reference sequence). The ends lost 4 bases at V and 0 bases at J; junction bases unmatched: 0. The CDR3 coding sequence is TGTGCCAGCAGTTGGGACAGCTCTGGAAACACCATATATTTT. Its translation is CASSWDSSGNTIYF.

The rearrangement links TRBV6-2 or TRBV6-3 to TRBJ2-7, with 11 bases aligning to TRBD1. The V gene's germline CDR1 is MNHEY and CDR2 SVGEGT. V dropped 0 bases and J dropped 3; count of bases not matched to a gene: 4. The CDR3 covers 16 residues. The CDR3 DNA is TGTGCCAGCAGTTACTCGTGGACAGGGGGCCTCTACGAGCAGTACTTC. Its translation is CASSYSWTGGLYEQYF.

This sequence joins TRBV2 and TRBJ1-3; D possibly corresponds to TRBD1 (5 bases). Germline values: CDR1 SNHLY, CDR2 FYNNEI. The CDR3 extends over 15 amino acids. The ends were cut back, 8 bases at V and 0 bases at J, with 14 bases in the middle. CDR3 DNA sequence: TGTGCCAGCGGAGGGACGTCGACCTCTGGAAACACCATATATTTT. As protein: CASGGTSTSGNTIYF.

The rearrangement links TRBV30 to TRBJ1-3; 8 bases line up with TRBD1. V trimming: 2 bases; J trimming: 0 bases; junction bases outside the gene matches: 9. CDR1 and CDR2 from the germline V gene are GTSNPN and SVGIG (reference sequence). This CDR3 is 17 amino acids long. The CDR3 protein is CAWSRTVGQVSGNTIYF. DNA of the CDR3: TGTGCCTGGAGTCGAACCGTGGGACAGGTCTCTGGAAACACCATATATTTT.

The chain combines TRBV7-8 with TRBJ1-5; D remains unclear. CDR3 size: 13 residues. V lost 2 bases and J lost 4, with 6 bases in between. Per germline, CDR1 SGHVS and CDR2 FQNEAQ. CDR3: CASSLNLNQPQHF. The CDR3 DNA reads TGTGCCAGCAGCTTAAATTTAAATCAGCCCCAGCATTTT. Full variable domain (outside the CDR3, taken from reference TRBV7-8 and TRBJ1-5): GAGVSQSPRYKVAKRGQDVALRCDPISGHVSLFWYQQALGQGPEFLTYFQNEAQLDKSGLPSDRFFAERPEGSVSTLKIQRTQQEDSAVYLCASSLNLNQPQHFGDGTRLSIL.

This clone was counted once. This chain joins TRBV3-1 (or the pseudogene TRBV3-2) and TRBJ1-2, with TRBD1 as a possible D gene (5 bases). V lost 0 bases and J lost 8, with 10 bases in between. CDR1 and CDR2 (germline): LGHDT, YNNKEL (reference sequence). The CDR3 is made up of 13 amino acids. The CDR3 DNA is TGTGCCAGCAGCCAAGATATTAGGGGCGGCTACACCTTC. Protein sequence: CASSQDIRGGYTF.

This clone was found once. This chain connects TRBV28 to TRBJ1-6; 9 bases agree with TRBD1. This CDR3 has 13 residues. Trimming removed 9 bases from V and 9 bases from J; junction bases left unmatched: 6. CDR1 is MDHEN, CDR2 SYDVKM, per germline. The CDR3 sequence is CASFRDRASPLHF. The CDR3 nucleotides are TGTGCCAGTTTCCGGGACAGGGCTTCACCCCTCCACTTT.

The rearrangement uses TRBV9 and TRBJ1-3, with TRBD1 matching 7 bases. This CDR3 comprises 15 residues. J lost 4 bases, V lost 2 bases, and 6 bases had no gene match. Germline V gives CDR1 SGDLS, CDR2 YYNGEE. The CDR3 loop reads CASSVMGTVGNTIYF. The CDR3 nucleotides are TGTGCCAGCAGCGTCATGGGGACAGTAGGAAACACCATATATTTT.

The chain recombines TRBV19 with TRBJ1-6; TRBD1 aligns across 9 bases. Germline CDR1 LNHDA, CDR2 SQIVND (reference sequence). The CDR3 is made up of 18 amino acids. Trimming removed 4 bases from V and 9 bases from J; junction bases left unmatched: 16. Here the CDR3 reads CASSKAVPGQGWGSPLHF. In nucleotides, the CDR3 is TGTGCCAGTAGTAAAGCCGTCCCGGGACAGGGCTGGGGTTCACCCCTCCACTTT. Together with reference TRBV19 and TRBJ1-6, the CDR3 gives the full variable domain: DGGITQSPKYLFRKEGQNVTLSCEQNLNHDAMYWYRQDPGQGLRLIYYSQIVNDFQKGDIAEGYSVSREKKESFPLTVTSAQKNPTAFYLCASSKAVPGQGWGSPLHFGNGTRLTVT.

The rearrangement joins TRBV6-1 to TRBJ2-7; D tentatively fits TRBD1 or TRBD2 (5 bases each). CDR3 length: 12 amino acids. Germline CDR1 is MNHNS and CDR2 is SASEGT. V lost 3 bases and J 6 bases, leaving 9 bases between the germline ends. CDR3 amino acids: CASSDGTREQYF. The CDR3 bases are TGTGCCAGCAGTGACGGGACCCGCGAGCAGTACTTC.

The V gene is TRBV7-3, the J gene TRBJ2-3, with 12 bases matching TRBD2. V shed 4 bases, J shed 6 bases, and the junction held 5 bases outside the gene matches. Germline-derived CDR1 and CDR2 are SGHTA and FQGTGA. The CDR3 spans 15 residues. The CDR3 here is CASSSSSGGADTQYF. The CDR3 DNA reads as TGTGCCAGCAGCTCCTCTAGCGGGGGGGCGGATACGCAGTATTTT.